The clone carrying this T cell receptor beta chain was observed many times. This may be a read error: a much more frequent sequence differs by one nucleotide. The germline V gene encodes CDR1 MNHEY and CDR2 SMNVEV (reference sequence). V lost 3 bases to trimming and J lost 2 bases, with 7 bases between them. The CDR3 sequence is 13 residues long. The sample belongs to a study of T cells in Graves' hyperthyroidism and ophthalmopathy. The investigators amplified TCR beta CDR3 regions from RNA transcripts. When the TCR CDR3 underwent first-round RT-PCR, the HTBI primer set was used. TCRdb analysed the multiplex PCR reads with MiXCR anew, one entry per CDR3 protein. The data show around 520,000 distinct CDR3 sequences, with around an eighth seen just once and around 17% held by the top ten. With a duration under 2 months, the hyperthyroidism was newly diagnosed in patients aged 18 to 65. It was less than 13 ml of fresh peripheral blood that supplied the PBMCs.

The chain links TRBV27 to TRBJ1-2; D gene unclear. This TCR came from a woman aged 18-30 years with Graves' hyperthyroidism. The sample was blood. The chain's CDR3 is CASSFAKNYGYTF. DNA for the CDR3: TGTGCCAGCAGTTTCGCCAAGAACTATGGCTACACCTTC.